A selection of T cell receptor beta chains follows, all from one sample in a study of T cells in Graves' hyperthyroidism and ophthalmopathy. TCRdb redid the calling of the multiplex PCR reads with MiXCR, one entry per CDR3 protein. This table has 300,000 to 350,000 distinct CDR3 sequences, 20% to 25% appearing once. The sample consisted of blood. The receptors here all came from a woman in her fifties or sixties with Graves' hyperthyroidism. Both conserved end residues are part of each CDR3. Each record gives: D gene, J gene, clone size, V gene, CDR3 DNA, CDR3 protein. D genes are given only for firm matches. Clone sizes are given selectively: once, few, many, or a class where the clone is expanded.

>TRBD1|TRBJ2-4|many|TRBV5-8
TGTGCCAGCAGAAGGACAGGGGAAAACATTCAGTACTTC
CASRRTGENIQYF
>TRBD1|TRBJ1-2|many|TRBV29-1
TGCAGCACCGACAGGGAACGACGAGGCTACACCTTC
CSTDRERRGYTF
>TRBD1|TRBJ2-7|few|TRBV29-1
TGCAGCGTGGGTAATGACAGGGGGTTACACTACGAGCAGTACTTC
CSVGNDRGLHYEQYF
>TRBD1|TRBJ1-5|many|TRBV12-3/TRBV12-4
TGTGCCAGCAGCCCGGGACAGGGTAATCAGCCCCAGCATTTT
CASSPGQGNQPQHF
>.|TRBJ2-1|many|TRBV5-1
TGCGCCAGCAGCTTGGAAGCGGTCGATGAGCAGTTCTTC
CASSLEAVDEQFF
>.|TRBJ2-7|many|TRBV28
TGTGCCAGCAGGAGGGTTCCTTACGAGCAGTACTTC
CASRRVPYEQYF
>.|TRBJ1-2|.|TRBV30
TGTGCCTGGAGTGTACTGGTTGGCTACACCTTC
CAWSVLVGYTF
>TRBD1|TRBJ1-4|.|TRBV27
TGTGCCAGCAGGGGACAGGGCCACAATGAAAAACTGTTTTTT
CASRGQGHNEKLFF
>TRBD2|TRBJ2-7|many|TRBV27
TGTGCCAGCAGTCTCGGAGCGGGAGGGTACGAGCAGTACTTC
CASSLGAGGYEQYF
>TRBD1|TRBJ2-3|many|TRBV30
TGTGCCTCCAAATCTGCCCAGGACAGGGTCGGCACAGATACGCAGTATTTT
CASKSAQDRVGTDTQYF
>.|TRBJ2-7|.|TRBV5-1
TGCGCCAGCAGCTTGGACGGCAGCCTTTCCGAGCAGTACTTC
CASSLDGSLSEQYF
>TRBD2|TRBJ2-3|many|TRBV28
TGTGCCAGCAGTTCAGCGGGGGGAGGTCGAGATACGCAGTATTTT
CASSSAGGGRDTQYF
>TRBD1|TRBJ1-2|many|TRBV30
TGTGCCTGGAGTGTACGGGACAGGGGGAACTATGGCTACACCTTC
CAWSVRDRGNYGYTF
>TRBD1|TRBJ2-2|.|TRBV28
TGTGCCAGCAGTCACAGGGGGCGAATTGTCACCGGGGAGCTGTTTTTT
CASSHRGRIVTGELFF
>.|TRBJ1-3|.|TRBV12-3/TRBV12-4
TGTGCCAGCAGTTTCAACAGGGAGATCTCTGGAAACACCATATATTTT
CASSFNREISGNTIYF
>.|TRBJ2-5|few|TRBV19
TGTGCCAGTAAGGGATCGTTAGCAGAGACCCAGTACTTC
CASKGSLAETQYF
>TRBD1|TRBJ1-2|many|TRBV3-1
TGTGCCAGCAGCCAAGGGACAGGGGGAAACTATGGCTACACCTTC
CASSQGTGGNYGYTF
>TRBD1|TRBJ2-7|many|TRBV7-6
TGTGCCAGCAGCTCCCGGACAGGGAGCTCCTACGAGCAGTACTTC
CASSSRTGSSYEQYF
>.|TRBJ2-5|few|TRBV5-4
TGTGCCAGCAGCTTGAGAGACACCAAGAGTGAGACCCAGTACTTC
CASSLRDTKSETQYF
>TRBD2|TRBJ2-7|.|TRBV3-1
TGTGCCAGCAGCCAAGGGACTAGCGGGAACGAGCAGTACTTC
CASSQGTSGNEQYF
>.|TRBJ1-5|few|TRBV3-1
TGTGCCAGCAGCCACACGCGGTATAGCAATCAGCCCCAGCATTTT
CASSHTRYSNQPQHF
>.|TRBJ1-6|many|TRBV30
TGTGCCTGGAGTGAAGTCTTTAATTCACCCCTCCACTTT
CAWSEVFNSPLHF
>.|TRBJ1-1|.|TRBV5-1
TGCGTCAGCAGCTTAACCGGGACGTCGAACACTGAAGCTTTCTTT
CVSSLTGTSNTEAFF
>TRBD2|TRBJ2-1|.|TRBV30
TGTGCCTGGAGTGTAGGACTAGCGTCAAATGAGCAGTTCTTC
CAWSVGLASNEQFF
>TRBD2|TRBJ2-7|.|TRBV4-1
TGCGCCAGCAGCCACACCCGACTAGCGGGAGGTTCCTACGAGCAGTACTTC
CASSHTRLAGGSYEQYF
>.|TRBJ1-1|.|TRBV20-1
TGCAGTGCTCCGGGACGCATGGACACTTTCTTT
CSAPGRMDTFF
>TRBD2|TRBJ2-7|many|TRBV9
TGTGCCAGCAGCGTAGGGACTAGATCGAGCGAGCAGTACTTC
CASSVGTRSSEQYF
>TRBD1|TRBJ2-1|many|TRBV27
TGTGCCAGCAGCTTAGGACAGGGTAGAAATGAGCAGTTCTTC
CASSLGQGRNEQFF
>TRBD1|TRBJ1-1|.|TRBV5-4
TGTGCCAGCAGCTACGGACAGGGTGGAATGAACACTGAGGCTTTCTTT
CASSYGQGGMNTEAFF
>.|TRBJ1-2|.|TRBV2
TGTGCCAGCAGCCAAAGGGATGGCTACACCTTC
CASSQRDGYTF
>.|TRBJ2-3|.|TRBV20-1
TGCAGTGCTAGGTCCGGAAGCACAGATACGCAGTATTTT
CSARSGSTDTQYF
>.|TRBJ2-6|.|TRBV19
TGTGCCAGTACCCCGCTGGGAGGGGCGGGGGCTTCAGGGGCCAACGTCCTGACTTTC
CASTPLGGAGASGANVLTF
>TRBD1|TRBJ1-2|few|TRBV30
TGTGCCTCATACGGGACAGGGGAAGGGTATGGCTACACCTTC
CASYGTGEGYGYTF
>TRBD1|TRBJ1-3|many|TRBV6-1
TGTGCCAGCAGCACCACAGGGGCTGGAAACACCATATATTTT
CASSTTGAGNTIYF
>.|TRBJ2-6|many|TRBV7-2
TGTGCCAGCAGCTTTATATCTGGGACCAACGTCCTGACTTTC
CASSFISGTNVLTF
>TRBD2|TRBJ2-7|few|TRBV18
TGTGCCAGCTCACCATTGAGCGGGGGGCTTGCCTACGAGCAGTACTTC
CASSPLSGGLAYEQYF
>.|TRBJ1-4|.|TRBV5-1
TGCGCCAGCAGCTTGGGGGGCCCCAATGAAAAACTGTTTTTT
CASSLGGPNEKLFF
>.|TRBJ2-5|.|TRBV12-3/TRBV12-4
TGTGCCAGCAGTTCGGACCGGGGTATACAGTACTTC
CASSSDRGIQYF
>.|TRBJ2-5|.|TRBV6-1
TGTGCCAGCAGGATGGGTAGAGTCGTGCAAGAGACCCAGTACTTC
CASRMGRVVQETQYF
>TRBD2|TRBJ2-7|few|TRBV5-1
TGCGCCAGCAGACGGGGGGCGGGAGGAGGGTCCTACGAGCAGTACTTC
CASRRGAGGGSYEQYF
>.|TRBJ2-4|many|TRBV28
TGTGCCAGCAGTTCTCTTAGGAGGGTCTTAGCCAAAAACATTCAGTACTTC
CASSSLRRVLAKNIQYF
>.|TRBJ1-5|.|TRBV20-1
TGCAGTGCTAGTAGCAATCAGCCCCAGCATTTT
CSASSNQPQHF
>TRBD1|TRBJ1-2|.|TRBV20-1
TGCAGTGCTACCGGGACAGGGGGACGCGCAGGTGGCTACACCTTC
CSATGTGGRAGGYTF
>TRBD1|TRBJ2-3|few|TRBV5-1
TGCGCCAGCAGCTGGGACAGGCCAGATACGCAGTATTTT
CASSWDRPDTQYF
>TRBD2|TRBJ2-7|.|TRBV5-5
TGTGCCAGCAGCTGGGGGACTAGCGGGATCTACGAGCAGTACTTC
CASSWGTSGIYEQYF
>.|TRBJ1-2|.|TRBV27
TGTGCCAGCAGTTACAGGGAGAGGAACTATGGCTACACCTTC
CASSYRERNYGYTF
>TRBD1|TRBJ2-2|many|TRBV28
TGTGCCAGCAGTTTATATGATTGGGGACAGACGAACACCGGGGAGCTGTTTTTT
CASSLYDWGQTNTGELFF
>TRBD1|TRBJ2-3|many|TRBV28
TGTGCCAGCAGTCCGTCTGGACAGGGGGTAGTCACAGATACGCAGTATTTT
CASSPSGQGVVTDTQYF
>.|TRBJ2-3|many|TRBV5-5
TGTGCCAGCAGCTTCACGGTGGATACGCAGTATTTT
CASSFTVDTQYF
>.|TRBJ2-7|many|TRBV27
TGTGCCAGCAGTCTGGGGGTCCTAGCCTACGAGCAGTACTTC
CASSLGVLAYEQYF